This note documents a single T cell receptor (beta chain) sequence. Its antigen is unknown. Base qualities are not recorded, but no much larger clone differs from it by a single base. This record comes from a study of OX40 agonist ivuxolimab in advanced cancers. Context from the whole study: The costimulatory receptor OX40 (CD134) was targeted by ivuxolimab, a fully human IgG2 agonistic monoclonal antibody. Intravenous ivuxolimab was administered to patients every 2 weeks at six dose levels: 0.01, 0.1, 0.3, 1.5, 3 and 10 mg/kg. Among the approximately 50 dose-escalation patients, about 20 had hepatocellular carcinoma, around 15 melanoma, 9 renal cell carcinoma and 9 head and neck cancer. A male proportion of roughly 80% and a mean age of approximately 61 years, ranging from about 20 to 85, were recorded for the dose-escalation cohort. Patients were allowed to have had prior anti-PD-1, anti-PD-L1 or anti-CTLA-4 therapy, and 30% to 40% of the dose-escalation patients had been treated with checkpoint inhibitors. Partial responses occurred in three dose-escalation patients, of whom one had hepatocellular carcinoma and two had cutaneous melanoma. Peripheral TCRbeta sequencing aimed to test whether ivuxolimab altered TCR sequence diversity and caused clonal T-cell expansion. The paper covers the monotherapy dose-escalation part of the phase I ivuxolimab trial, which included N ≈ 54 patients. The research as a whole found: Clonal expansion of both CD4+ and CD8+ blood T cells was observed from baseline to week 6 at doses 0.1 to 3.0 mg/kg. The antigen specificity of the peripheral T cells that underwent clonal expansion was not determined. After ivuxolimab, more expanded clones were found on average in CD8+ T cells than in CD4+ T cells. Partial responders in the 0.1-3.0 mg/kg groups had among the lowest normalized peripheral clonal expansion, especially among CD8+ T cells. Low levels of normalized T-cell clonal expansion were also seen in some patients who did not respond.

Compared with germline, V lacks 8 bases and J lacks 4 bases; bases without a gene match: 3. CDR1 and CDR2 are read off the germline V gene as MNHNS and SASEGT. The CDR3 goes from the cysteine to the phenylalanine over 12 residues. Of all the DNA, just the CDR3 is kept, 36 bases in frame from base 1. Patients with a history of autoimmune disease or receiving systemic immunosuppression were excluded from the trial. In every dose cohort, peripheral blood was drawn for TCR sequencing at baseline, cycle 4 day 1, and cycle 7 day 1. The samples were drawn from a first-in-human, open-label, multicenter phase I dose-escalation trial of ivuxolimab. Adults with locally advanced or metastatic melanoma, renal cell, hepatocellular, or head and neck squamous cell carcinoma were enrolled in the trial. Before TCR sequencing, CD4+ and CD8+ T cells were separately sorted from peripheral blood. Genomic DNA was extracted from sorted cells for sequencing of the TCRbeta CDR3 region. The immunoSEQ Assay was used to sequence the TCRbeta CDR3 regions. The clones in this table, taken by TCRdb from immuneACCESS, are in-frame only. Not every clone is retained; where verified, under half of the shortfall comes from an unresolved V gene, and the cause of the rest is unknown. The table for this sample lists approximately 22,000 clones; 85% to 90% of them were counted only once. 37% of the sample rests with the top ten.

The chain uses TRBV6-1 and TRBJ1-2; 8 of the junction bases match TRBD1. Sequenced material: CD4+ or CD8+ T cells sorted from blood, taken in a trial of the OX40 agonist ivuxolimab. This TCR was sampled from an adult with an advanced solid tumor such as melanoma, head and neck, liver or kidney cancer. The CDR3 sequence is CASDRGVYGYTF. The nucleotides read TGTGCCAGCGACAGGGGCGTCTATGGCTACACCTTC.